This entry is about one TCR beta chain. Its cognate antigen has yet to be identified. The input lacks base qualities; no much larger clone sits a single base away. The sample originates from a study of T cell responses to AZD1222 COVID-19 vaccine (dated by TCRdb to about 2021). At the level of the whole study: AZD1222 recipients whose second dose came at about 4 weeks and those whose second dose came at about 12 weeks were combined into one group, since spike-specific TCR depth and breadth did not differ between the two schedules. TCR sequencing was performed for approximately 240 trial participants, of whom 200 to 210 were given two doses of AZD1222 and approximately 25 were given two doses of MenACWY control vaccine. Trial participants were enrolled by age into subgroups of 18-55, 56-69 and 70-plus years, and around 150, 29 and 61 TCR-sequenced participants, respectively, were included in these subgroups. The full study reports these points: The 56-69-year group was small, and its depth increase did not reach significance, likely because of low power. Epitopes outside the regions mutated in the B.1.351 and B.1.1.7 variants were reportedly recognized by nearly half of the unique spike-specific TCRs. Most participants were white British and females outnumbered males, and the authors suggested that clonal diversity may have been underestimated. Because no day 14 peak-response samples were available, repertoires were characterized only after the peak T cell response. The vaccine-associated CD4 TCRs covered the entire spike protein, and the dominant responses fell in regions 160-218 and 743-854. After two AZD1222 doses, both the breadth and the depth of spike-specific TCRs were significantly higher than at day 0 and than in MenACWY recipients. Conclusions about previously exposed vaccinees are limited, since just five or six AZD1222 recipients were seropositive for SARS-CoV-2 at baseline.

The CDR3 regions of human TCRbeta chains were analyzed by immunosequencing. For the original study's pipeline: TCRs in the repertoires were matched against a reference library of SARS-CoV-2-specific TCRs that had been generated with the MIRA antigen-specificity platform. Breadth meant the fraction of unique TCRs that were SARS-CoV-2-associated, whereas depth meant the fraction of total T cells that were SARS-CoV-2-associated. Using the MIRA data, each spike-specific TCR was mapped to the spike region that the TCR reacts to and placed in a CD4 or CD8 class. Log10-transformed breadth and depth values were compared by one-way ANOVA with Sidak's multiple comparisons tests. Entries here come from immuneACCESS through TCRdb and include only in-frame sequences with V and J called. Some clones fail to appear in such tables; in the studies checked, an unresolved V gene covers under half of the shortfall, and the cause of the remainder is unknown. V, J and clone size were drawn from that table, and D and trimming were deduced from the DNA. This sample gives about 150,000 clones in total; around nine tenths of them show up just once. The ten top clones hold over 15% of the sample.

The time point label corresponds to: baseline before first vaccination. Samples from vaccinated people were obtained from the UK trials COV001 and COV002, which included a single-blind randomized controlled phase 2/3 trial of AZD1222 (ChAdOx1 nCoV-19) in healthy adults. For TCRbeta chain sequencing, PBMC samples were collected from trial participants at day 0 and at day 28 after the second dose. The germline V gene gives CDR1 as MDHEN and CDR2 as SYDVKM. Trimming accounts for 2 bases at V and 4 bases at J, while the number of junction bases matched to no gene is 3. The CDR3 starts with the cysteine, ends with the phenylalanine, and has 15 residues. Only CDR3 DNA remains: 45 bases, in frame from the first base.

This specimen consisted of peripheral blood, obtained on day 0 of AZD1222 vaccination. The sequence came from an adult in good health. The V and J segments used are TRBV28 and TRBJ2-2; 8 bases in the junction line up with TRBD2. The DNA sequence reads TGTGCCAGCAGTTTAGCGGGGGGCCGCACCGGGGAGCTGTTTTTT. It codes for CASSLAGGRTGELFF. Beyond the CDR3, the reference TRBV28 and TRBJ2-2 genes provide the residues; the full variable domain reads: DVKVTQSSRYLVKRTGEKVFLECVQDMDHENMFWYRQDPGLGLRLIYFSYDVKMKEKGDIPEGYSVSREKKERFSLILESASTNQTSMYLCASSLAGGRTGELFFGEGSRLTVL.